This TCR beta chain was identified in a study of early T cells in non-severe SARS-CoV-2 infection listed by TCRdb under 2021. Study-wide context: TCR sequencing used bulk RNA from unsorted whole blood, so alpha and beta chains could not be paired.

The germline V gene (reference sequence) supplies CDR1 MNHEY and CDR2 SMNVEV. V is shortened by 4 bases, J by 0 bases, and the region joining them spans 7 bases. Measured from the cysteine to the phenylalanine, the CDR3 is 13 residues long. CDR3 DNA only is kept here, 39 bases in frame from base 1. This clonotype came up many times. This clone's antigen is unknown. Nothing much larger sits one base from this clone, and base qualities are not available. Paper-wide results and their limitations: VDJdb matching was skewed toward anti-spike CD8 responses, so virus-specific expansions were likely underestimated and private and CD4 specificities were missed.

A case-control design nested within a healthcare worker cohort in London, UK, was used, with weekly nasopharyngeal swab PCR tests and blood sampling performed. Between 23 and 31 March 2020, the week of the UK lockdown, healthcare workers were enrolled and then followed up weekly for as long as 16 weeks. Library preparation used 5' RACE. Data came from a NextSeq 500. In the TCR library protocol, unique molecular identifiers were attached to individual cDNA molecules to correct for PCR bias and sequencing error. TCR alpha and beta chains were both sequenced, and the abundances of alpha and beta sequences in each sample were closely correlated with each other. Per the original workflow: Decombinator V4 was used to annotate the V gene, J gene and CDR3 of the TCR sequences. TCRs were defined as expanded if a significant change between any two time points was detected under a Poisson model with p below 0.0001. TCR abundances were normalised to the total number of TCRs sequenced per sample and expressed as counts per million. TRAV1-2 paired with TRAJ12, TRAJ20 or TRAJ33 defined MAIT TCRs, while TRAV10 paired with TRAJ18 defined iNKT TCRs. VDJdb, accessed 1 November 2021, was searched for CMV, EBV and SARS-CoV-2 annotated TCRs, excluding TCRs annotated for multiple antigens. The raw public reads went through TCRdb reprocessing: fastp at Q25, MiXCR clone calling, in-frame beta chains kept. CDR3 protein duplicates are merged, each entry listing the most common genes and DNA. The V and J calls were determined by TCRdb, not by the authors. Within this sample are about 28,000 distinct CDR3 sequences, with over 4.5% of them counted one time only. Of the sample, approximately 5.3% falls within the top ten clones.

The receptor was isolated from an adult who was a healthcare worker with PCR-confirmed SARS-CoV-2 infection or an uninfected control (not recorded which). This chain is built from TRBV27 and TRBJ2-7, with TRBD1 tentatively as D gene (6 bases match). Sequenced material: whole blood, taken at baseline. The bases are TGTGCCAGCAGTTGGGACAACTCCTACGAGCAGTACTTC. Translated, this gives CASSWDNSYEQYF.